This TCR beta chain emerged from a study of blood T cell repertoires in COVID-19. This clone was picked up a small number of times. The CDR3 is made up of 18 amino acids. Germline CDR1 SGHTA, CDR2 FQGNSA. V shed 3 bases, J shed 1 base, and the junction held 6 bases outside the gene matches. The repertoire was sequenced with immunoSEQ multiplex PCR; TCRdb's copy has only in-frame clones and lacks some. This table holds 55,000 to 80,000 clones, roughly 84% found once. This chain uses TRBV7-2 with TRBJ2-2; 12 nucleotides match TRBD2. This receptor was obtained from a woman at least 80 years old with active or convalescent COVID-19. Source material: peripheral blood. CDR3 sequence (DNA): TGTGCCAGCAGCTTGGAACTAGCGGGGGGATTGAACACCGGGGAGCTGTTTTTT. This codes for CASSLELAGGLNTGELFF.